This TCR beta chain was sequenced in a study of blood T cell repertoires in COVID-19. Participants' reported clinical history set cohort assignment. Profiling relied on immunoSEQ multiplex PCR, and the TCRdb table lists in-frame clones only, not all of them. Altogether fewer than 250,000 clones are present, under 90% being singletons, with the ten largest covering 4.8%. The sample comprised PBMCs or T cells enriched from blood (not recorded which). This clonotype was sampled from a woman in her forties or fifties who had been exposed to COVID-19.

CDR3 DNA: TGTGCCAGCAGCCCAGGGGCTTCCTATGGCTACACCTTC. Encoded protein: CASSPGASYGYTF. The chain employs TRBV7-8 and TRBJ1-2; TRBD1 might be the D (6 bases). The V end was cut by 5 bases, the J end by 4 bases, with 11 bases between. Germline loops: CDR1 SGHVS, CDR2 FQNEAQ. This CDR3 comprises 13 residues.